These T cell receptor beta chains were read from a single sample in a study of cytomegalovirus exposure and HLA in healthy donors. Produced via immunoSEQ multiplex PCR; TCRdb's table is partial and in-frame only. The repertoire includes around 350,000 clones, 80% to 90% of them detected once, and roughly 0.8% sits in the top ten. The sequenced sample was PBMCs. These receptors originate from a woman aged 18-29 years in good health and CMV-seronegative. Both conserved end residues are part of each CDR3. D genes are given only for firm matches. The size field is filled for only some rows; it gives once, few, many or a size class.

>TRBD1|.|TRBJ1-1|15|TRBV30
CAWNYRGPMNTEAFF
TGTGCCTGGAACTACAGGGGTCCCATGAACACTGAAGCTTTCTTT
>.|.|TRBJ1-1|13|TRBV19
CASSARWGAEAFF
TGTGCCAGTAGTGCGCGTTGGGGCGCTGAAGCTTTCTTT
>.|.|TRBJ2-2|16|TRBV7-9
CASSLFERANTGELFF
TGTGCCAGCAGCTTATTTGAGAGAGCGAACACCGGGGAGCTGTTTTTT
>.|.|TRBJ2-1|11|TRBV7-2
CASSPLIEQFF
TGTGCCAGCAGCCCACTGATTGAGCAGTTCTTC
>.|once|TRBJ1-3|14|TRBV30
CAWKGTSSGNTIYF
TGTGCCTGGAAAGGGACATCCTCTGGAAACACCATATATTTT
>.|few|TRBJ2-7|11|TRBV10-3
CAISERREQYF
TGTGCCATCAGTGAGAGGAGGGAGCAGTACTTC
>TRBD1|.|TRBJ2-7|14|TRBV7-9
CASSLGQGANEQYF
TGTGCCAGCAGCTTGGGGCAGGGGGCCAACGAGCAGTACTTC
>.|.|TRBJ2-7|14|TRBV4-1
CASSLSPQAHEQYF
TGCGCCAGCAGCCTTTCCCCCCAGGCCCACGAGCAGTACTTC
>TRBD1|.|TRBJ2-5|18|TRBV15
CATSTRTGGSFLWETQYF
TGTGCCACCAGCACGAGGACAGGGGGTTCGTTCCTCTGGGAGACCCAGTACTTC
>TRBD1|.|TRBJ2-3|14|TRBV30
CAWRGQGSTDTQYF
TGTGCCTGGAGGGGACAGGGTAGCACAGATACGCAGTATTTT
>TRBD1|.|TRBJ2-7|14|TRBV5-1
CASSLGTGLYEQYF
TGCGCCAGCAGCTTGGGGACAGGTCTATACGAGCAGTACTTC
>.|.|TRBJ2-7|15|TRBV28
CASSSETGYSYEQYF
TGTGCCAGCAGTTCCGAGACAGGCTATTCCTACGAGCAGTACTTC
>TRBD2|.|TRBJ2-1|14|TRBV5-1
CASSPGTRYNEQFF
TGCGCCAGCAGCCCCGGGACTAGATACAATGAGCAGTTCTTC
>TRBD1|.|TRBJ2-7|15|TRBV5-1
CASSLLLGQNYEQYF
TGCGCCAGCAGCCTTCTGTTGGGACAGAACTACGAGCAGTACTTC
>.|.|TRBJ1-2|14|TRBV29-1
CSVEPGSANYGYTF
TGCAGCGTTGAACCCGGGTCGGCGAACTATGGCTACACCTTC
>TRBD2|.|TRBJ2-5|15|TRBV2
CASSEAWTSGMTQYF
TGTGCCAGCAGTGAAGCGTGGACTAGCGGGATGACCCAGTACTTC
>.|.|TRBJ1-1|15|TRBV5-1
CASSLAGGANTEAFF
TGCGCCAGCAGCTTGGCCGGGGGGGCGAACACTGAAGCTTTCTTT
>.|.|TRBJ1-2|14|TRBV28
CASSTLGSGPGYTF
TGTGCCAGCAGTACACTGGGTTCAGGGCCTGGCTACACCTTC
>.|.|TRBJ2-3|15|TRBV9
CASSVGLTSGDTQYF
TGTGCCAGCAGCGTGGGACTGACCTCGGGGGATACGCAGTATTTT
>.|.|TRBJ2-1|16|TRBV25-1
CASSTRLRGFGNEQFF
TGTGCCAGCAGTACTCGTCTAAGGGGGTTTGGGAATGAGCAGTTCTTC
>.|.|TRBJ1-2|12|TRBV19
CASSAHRVGYTF
TGTGCCAGTAGCGCCCACAGGGTTGGCTACACCTTC
>TRBD2|.|TRBJ2-7|16|TRBV5-5
CASSLTSGRRAYEQYF
TGTGCCAGCAGCTTGACTAGCGGGAGGCGTGCCTACGAGCAGTACTTC
>.|once|TRBJ2-3|15|TRBV9
CASSVGGTGSDTQYF
TGTGCCAGCAGCGTAGGAGGAACAGGGTCGGATACGCAGTATTTT
>TRBD1|.|TRBJ1-5|15|TRBV5-1
CASSSGQGYNQPQHF
TGCGCCAGCAGCTCGGGACAGGGTTACAATCAGCCCCAGCATTTT
>.|.|TRBJ2-3|13|TRBV7-2
CASSLGLVDTQYF
TGTGCCAGCAGCTTAGGGCTAGTTGATACGCAGTATTTT
>.|.|TRBJ2-7|12|TRBV7-2
CASSLAGGEQYF
TGTGCCAGCAGCTTAGCGGGAGGCGAGCAGTACTTC
>.|.|TRBJ2-3|18|TRBV28
CASSFSQRYSPARDTQYF
TGTGCCAGCAGTTTTTCCCAACGATACTCCCCTGCGCGAGATACGCAGTATTTT
>TRBD1|.|TRBJ1-6|15|TRBV27
CASSPLTGGTSPLHF
TGTGCCAGCAGCCCATTGACAGGGGGCACCTCACCCCTCCACTTT
>TRBD1|.|TRBJ2-7|15|TRBV28
CASRTQGTDSYEQYF
TGTGCCAGCAGGACCCAGGGGACAGACTCCTACGAGCAGTACTTC
>.|.|TRBJ2-3|14|TRBV6-1
CASSRAGFTDTQYF
TGTGCCAGTTCTAGGGCGGGTTTCACAGATACGCAGTATTTT
>.|.|TRBJ2-5|15|TRBV7-6
CASSLDTGWLETQYF
TGTGCCAGCAGCTTAGATACGGGGTGGTTGGAGACCCAGTACTTC
>.|.|TRBJ1-3|13|TRBV2
CASSFDTRNTIYF
TGTGCCAGCAGTTTTGACACGAGAAACACCATATATTTT
>TRBD1|once|TRBJ1-2|14|TRBV30
CAWSFATGSIGYTF
TGTGCCTGGAGTTTCGCGACAGGGTCAATCGGCTACACCTTC
>.|.|TRBJ2-3|15|TRBV11-1
CASSSNWLSTDTQYF
TGTGCCAGCAGCTCCAATTGGCTCAGCACAGATACGCAGTATTTT
>TRBD2|few|TRBJ2-1|14|TRBV28
CASLGLAGYNEQFF
TGTGCCAGCCTGGGACTAGCGGGGTACAATGAGCAGTTCTTC
>.|.|TRBJ2-1|17|TRBV23-1
CASTRPAGNAGRNEQFF
TGCGCCAGCACTCGCCCGGCGGGGAACGCAGGGCGCAATGAGCAGTTCTTC
>.|.|TRBJ2-4|14|TRBV7-2
CASSFSVAKNIQYF
TGTGCCAGCAGCTTTAGCGTAGCCAAAAACATTCAGTACTTC
>TRBD1|few|TRBJ1-2|15|TRBV27
CASSLTGPVLYGYTF
TGTGCCAGCAGTTTGACAGGGCCGGTTCTCTATGGCTACACCTTC
>TRBD1|few|TRBJ1-5|16|TRBV4-1
CASSQDRTGMNQPQHF
TGCGCCAGCAGCCAAGACAGGACAGGGATGAATCAGCCCCAGCATTTT
>.|.|TRBJ2-7|14|TRBV6-1
CASNLLGETYEQYF
TGTGCCAGCAATTTGCTGGGAGAAACCTACGAGCAGTACTTC
>TRBD2|.|TRBJ2-3|17|TRBV29-1
CSGSASGGPFSTDTQYF
TGCAGCGGTTCTGCTAGCGGAGGACCGTTTAGCACAGATACGCAGTATTTT
>.|.|TRBJ2-3|14|TRBV2
CASDGAGTTDTQYF
TGTGCCAGCGATGGGGCGGGAACCACAGATACGCAGTATTTT
>.|.|TRBJ2-2|11|TRBV5-1
CASSLGSELFF
TGCGCCAGCAGTCTCGGGTCGGAGCTGTTTTTT
>.|.|TRBJ1-2|13|TRBV19
CASSSQGGYGYTF
TGTGCCAGTTCATCACAGGGAGGGTATGGCTACACCTTC
>.|.|TRBJ1-1|13|TRBV29-1
CSAGTPGNTEAFF
TGCAGCGCCGGGACTCCAGGAAACACTGAAGCTTTCTTT
>TRBD1|few|TRBJ1-5|15|TRBV30
CAWAPGQGMGQPQHF
TGTGCCTGGGCCCCGGGACAGGGAATGGGTCAGCCCCAGCATTTT
>.|.|TRBJ1-5|17|TRBV4-2
CASSQDGQEPGNQPQHF
TGTGCCAGCAGCCAAGATGGGCAGGAACCGGGCAATCAGCCCCAGCATTTT
>.|.|TRBJ2-5|14|TRBV6-5
CASRSGQFGETQYF
TGTGCCAGCAGGAGCGGACAGTTCGGTGAGACCCAGTACTTC
>.|few|TRBJ2-7|14|TRBV28
CASSLGPGTYEQYF
TGTGCCAGCAGCTTAGGTCCAGGAACCTACGAGCAGTACTTC
>.|once|TRBJ2-2|16|TRBV4-1
CASSHEDSANTGELFF
TGCGCCAGCAGCCATGAAGACAGCGCGAACACCGGGGAGCTGTTTTTT
>TRBD2|.|TRBJ2-3|15|TRBV18
CASSPGLALADTQYF
TGTGCCAGCTCACCAGGACTAGCGCTGGCAGATACGCAGTATTTT
>TRBD2|.|TRBJ2-3|16|TRBV27
CASSLSGLFYTDTQYF
TGTGCCAGCAGTTTATCGGGACTATTCTACACAGATACGCAGTATTTT
>.|.|TRBJ1-5|14|TRBV27
CASSSQGIDQPQHF
TGTGCCAGCAGTAGTCAGGGTATCGATCAGCCCCAGCATTTT
>.|.|TRBJ1-2|13|TRBV7-2
CASSLALRYGYTF
TGTGCCAGCAGCCTGGCTCTCCGCTATGGCTACACCTTC
>.|.|TRBJ2-1|15|TRBV27
CASSPPGLIYNEQFF
TGTGCCAGCAGTCCACCGGGACTTATCTACAATGAGCAGTTCTTC